Listed below are T cell receptor beta chains from one sample, sequenced in a study of blood T cells in healthy people across ages. TCRdb independently ran MiXCR on the 5' RACE reads; one entry per CDR3 protein. The sample contains about 1.1 million distinct CDR3 sequences, 30% to 40% of which appear only once. The sequencing input was blood. The receptors stem from a man between 18 and 35 years old in good health. Both conserved end residues are part of each CDR3. The D gene is left open where the match is weak. Only part of the rows carry a size: once, few, many, or a class if the clone is expanded.

size | J | D | V | DNA | CDR3
few | TRBJ2-3 | TRBD2 | TRBV28 | TGTGCCAGCAGCCAGAGACTAGCGGCCACAGATACGCAGTATTTT | CASSQRLAATDTQYF
few | TRBJ2-3 | - | TRBV7-9 | TGTGCCAGCAGCTTAGGGTCCCAGGGCGAGACAGATACGCAGTATTTT | CASSLGSQGETDTQYF
- | TRBJ2-1 | TRBD1 | TRBV5-1 | TGCGCCAGCAGCTCGACAGGGCCGAGCTCCTACAATGAGCAGTTCTTC | CASSSTGPSSYNEQFF
- | TRBJ2-5 | - | TRBV5-6 | TGTGCCAGCAGCTTGGAAACAACAAGAAAGTACTTC | CASSLETTRKYF
- | TRBJ2-6 | - | TRBV2 | TGTGCCAGCAGTGCGACAGAGCTCTCTGGGGCCAACGTCCTGACTTTC | CASSATELSGANVLTF
- | TRBJ1-6 | - | TRBV12-3/TRBV12-4 | TGTGCCAGCAGTTTAGATGGGGAGACCAATTCACCCCTCCACTTT | CASSLDGETNSPLHF
- | TRBJ2-1 | TRBD1 | TRBV7-9 | TGTGCCAGCAGCTGGACCGGGGACAGTACAAACAATGAGCAGTTCTTC | CASSWTGDSTNNEQFF
- | TRBJ2-5 | - | TRBV6-6 | TGTGCCAGTTTGCGAGGACAGCAAGAGACCCAGTACTTC | CASLRGQQETQYF
- | TRBJ2-3 | - | TRBV12-3/TRBV12-4 | TGTGCCAGCAGTTCCGGGGTCGGCACAGAGACGCAGTATTTT | CASSSGVGTETQYF
- | TRBJ2-2 | TRBD1 | TRBV4-3 | TGCGCCAGCAGACAAAGTAGCAGGGGGTCCAACACCGGGGAGCTGTTTTTT | CASRQSSRGSNTGELFF
- | TRBJ2-5 | TRBD2 | TRBV2 | TGTGCCAGCAGTGAAGGGACTAGCCGCAAGCAGTACTTC | CASSEGTSRKQYF
few | TRBJ1-1 | - | TRBV5-1 | TGCGCCAGCAGCTTGGGTCTCGGGGGACTGAACACTGAAGCTTTCTTT | CASSLGLGGLNTEAFF
- | TRBJ1-1 | - | TRBV9 | TGTGCCAGCAGCGTAAGACCGAACACTGAAGCTTTCTTT | CASSVRPNTEAFF
- | TRBJ1-2 | - | TRBV9 | TGTGCCAGCAGCTCGCAGGGCGTCCATGGCTACACCTTC | CASSSQGVHGYTF
few | TRBJ2-2 | TRBD1 | TRBV13 | TGTGCCAGCAGCCTAGGGACAGGGACCAACACCGGGGAGCTGTTTTTT | CASSLGTGTNTGELFF
few | TRBJ1-5 | TRBD1 | TRBV4-1 | TGCGCCAGCAGCCAGTACAGGGGAAGGGATCAGCCCCAGCATTTT | CASSQYRGRDQPQHF
- | TRBJ1-1 | TRBD1 | TRBV20-1 | TGCAGTGCCAGGGACAGGAAAGGGGCGCCGAACACTGAAGCTTTCTTT | CSARDRKGAPNTEAFF
few | TRBJ2-7 | - | TRBV4-1 | TGCGCCAGCAGCCAAGACGGACAGAGCTCCTACGAGCAGTACTTC | CASSQDGQSSYEQYF
few | TRBJ2-1 | - | TRBV4-1 | TGCGCCAGCAGCCAAGCCCCGCCCGAGACCTCCTACAATGAGCAGTTCTTC | CASSQAPPETSYNEQFF
- | TRBJ2-5 | TRBD1 | TRBV20-1 | TGCAGTGCTAGATCGGGACAGGAACTCCAAGAGACCCAGTACTTC | CSARSGQELQETQYF
- | TRBJ2-7 | - | TRBV9 | TGTGCCAGCAGCGTAGATGTGGGGACCTACGAGCAGTACTTC | CASSVDVGTYEQYF
once | TRBJ2-3 | TRBD1 | TRBV12-3/TRBV12-4 | TGTGCCAGCTGGGGGACAGGGCGCTATTCTAGAGCAGATACGCAGTATTTT | CASWGTGRYSRADTQYF
few | TRBJ1-4 | - | TRBV29-1 | TGCAGCGTAGAGGACGGCGGAGACAAAAAACTGTTTTTT | CSVEDGGDKKLFF
few | TRBJ2-7 | - | TRBV4-3 | TGCGCCAGCAGCGTTAATCGGCAGGGCGGCTACGAGCAGTACTTC | CASSVNRQGGYEQYF
- | TRBJ1-1 | - | TRBV29-1 | TGCAGCGTTGTGGTCTGGCAAGATGAAGCTTTCTTT | CSVVVWQDEAFF
few | TRBJ2-5 | - | TRBV20-1 | TGCAGTGCAACAGGGTGGGGGCAAGAGACCCAGTACTTC | CSATGWGQETQYF
- | TRBJ2-5 | - | TRBV7-9 | TGTGCCAGCAGCTTGAGCAGGGGCCTCTACCAAGAGACCCAGTACTTC | CASSLSRGLYQETQYF
- | TRBJ1-1 | - | TRBV27 | TGTGCCAGCCGCGGCCGGAGCCGGGTTGGGATGAACACTGAAGCTTTCTTT | CASRGRSRVGMNTEAFF
few | TRBJ2-7 | - | TRBV20-1 | TGCAGTGCTCCTGGGGGGCTGAAGGGTTACAATGAGCAGTACTTC | CSAPGGLKGYNEQYF
- | TRBJ1-4 | TRBD1 | TRBV7-8 | TGTGCCAGCAGCTGGACAGGGGGCACTAATGAAAAACTGTTTTTT | CASSWTGGTNEKLFF
- | TRBJ2-3 | TRBD2 | TRBV27 | TGTGCCAGCAGTCTGTATTCCCCTCGACTAGCGGGGGATGATACGCAGTATTTT | CASSLYSPRLAGDDTQYF
- | TRBJ1-2 | - | TRBV25-1 | TGTGCCAGCAGTGAAAGTACTGAGGATGGCTACACCTTC | CASSESTEDGYTF
- | TRBJ1-3 | - | TRBV18 | TGTGCCAGCTCACCAGGGTGGCTCGAAGACACCATATATTTT | CASSPGWLEDTIYF
once | TRBJ1-5 | - | TRBV24-1 | TGTGCCACCACTCCCCTTAGGGGGGTTAGCAATCAGCCCCAGCATTTT | CATTPLRGVSNQPQHF
once | TRBJ1-1 | - | TRBV2 | TGTGCCAGCAGTGAAAGGGAGGCGGACACTGAAGCTTTCTTT | CASSEREADTEAFF
few | TRBJ2-5 | - | TRBV20-1 | TGCAGTGCTAGAGAAGTTATGACCCAGTACTTC | CSAREVMTQYF
- | TRBJ2-5 | - | TRBV7-2 | TGTGCCAGCACCAGAACGCTAGAGGCGGAGACCCAGTACTTC | CASTRTLEAETQYF
few | TRBJ1-6 | - | TRBV20-1 | TGCAGTGCTAGGGCCGGGACACAAAGGCCCAGGGTTTCACCCCTCCACTTT | CSARAGTQRPRVSPLHF
- | TRBJ2-5 | TRBD2 | TRBV20-1 | TGCAGTGCCTCGCAGGGACTAGCGGATCAAGAGACCCAGTACTTC | CSASQGLADQETQYF
many | TRBJ2-7 | TRBD2 | TRBV20-1 | TGCAGTGCTAGAGGCGGGGGGAACCCCTACGAGCAGTACTTC | CSARGGGNPYEQYF
- | TRBJ2-2 | TRBD1 | TRBV20-1 | TGCAGTGCTAAGATGCCGGGACAGGGGACAGACACCGGGGAGCTGTTTTTT | CSAKMPGQGTDTGELFF
- | TRBJ1-5 | - | TRBV20-1 | TGCAGTGCTAGTTCGAGGGCCGGGTCGTATAGCAATCAGCCCCAGCATTTT | CSASSRAGSYSNQPQHF
- | TRBJ2-1 | TRBD1 | TRBV20-1 | TGCAGTGCTAGAGGGGACAGGGAGGCGTACAATGAGCAGTTCTTC | CSARGDREAYNEQFF
- | TRBJ2-3 | - | TRBV6-1 | TGTGCCAGCACCAAAGAGAGCACAGATACGCAGTATTTT | CASTKESTDTQYF
many | TRBJ2-3 | - | TRBV29-1 | TGCAGCGTTGTCCGCTCCGGGGCCACTAGCACAGATACGCAGTATTTT | CSVVRSGATSTDTQYF
few | TRBJ2-3 | TRBD1 | TRBV10-3 | TGTGCCGCGACCCGGGACAGGGCCACAGATACGCAGTATTTT | CAATRDRATDTQYF
- | TRBJ2-7 | - | TRBV7-2 | TGTGCCAGCAGCGTCGGCACCAGCAGGGACGAGCAGTACTTC | CASSVGTSRDEQYF
- | TRBJ2-5 | - | TRBV7-9 | TGTGCCAGCAGCTTAACAGCCACGAGTGGGACCCAGTACTTC | CASSLTATSGTQYF
few | TRBJ2-3 | - | TRBV5-5 | TGTGCCAGCAGCCGCAGGGATGTAACACGAGATACGCAGTATTTT | CASSRRDVTRDTQYF
few | TRBJ2-4 | - | TRBV20-1 | TGCAGTGCTGCCCACCGACTAGCCAAAAACATTCAGTACTTC | CSAAHRLAKNIQYF
few | TRBJ2-7 | TRBD2 | TRBV20-1 | TGCAGTGCTATCAGCGGGGGGACCTTCTACGAGCAGTACTTC | CSAISGGTFYEQYF
- | TRBJ2-7 | TRBD2 | TRBV20-1 | TGCAGTGCCACGGCCCGGACTAGCTTCTACAATGAGCAGTACTTC | CSATARTSFYNEQYF
- | TRBJ2-1 | - | TRBV7-9 | TGTGCCAGCAGCCCGGGACTTATATGGGGCGTTTACAATGAGCAGTTCTTC | CASSPGLIWGVYNEQFF
- | TRBJ1-5 | TRBD1 | TRBV5-1 | TGCGCCAGCAGCTTTACAGGGGCAAGCAATCAGCCCCAGCATTTT | CASSFTGASNQPQHF
few | TRBJ1-1 | TRBD1 | TRBV7-6 | TGTGCCACTCGACAGGGGGCGTCAGACACTGAAGCTTTCTTT | CATRQGASDTEAFF
- | TRBJ1-1 | TRBD1 | TRBV29-1 | TGCAGCGTGGGCAGGACAGGCACGAACACTGAAGCTTTCTTT | CSVGRTGTNTEAFF
- | TRBJ1-1 | TRBD1 | TRBV12-3/TRBV12-4 | TGTGCCAGCAATCCCACGGGACAGCACACTGAAGCTTTCTTT | CASNPTGQHTEAFF
- | TRBJ2-1 | TRBD2 | TRBV7-3 | TGTGCCAGCAGCTTACAAAGCGGGGGGTACAATGAGCAGTTCTTC | CASSLQSGGYNEQFF
- | TRBJ2-1 | TRBD1 | TRBV20-1 | TGCAGTGCTAGAGCCGGGACAGGGGAGTACAATGAGCAGTTCTTC | CSARAGTGEYNEQFF
- | TRBJ2-1 | - | TRBV2 | TGTGCCAGCAGTGAAGGAACTTACGGGTTTTACAATGAGCAGTTCTTC | CASSEGTYGFYNEQFF